The 20 T cell receptor beta chains below all came from one sample that was sequenced in a study of monozygotic twins with cystic fibrosis. Profiled with immunoSEQ multiplex PCR; TCRdb holds only in-frame clones, not every one. The sample records around 25,000 clones, around 96% being singletons. Sequencing was done on a sample of blood. These TCRs come from a girl aged 2 to 10 with cystic fibrosis.

This chain uses TRBV30 with TRBJ1-3, with TRBD1 matching 7 bases. CDR3 length: 14 amino acids. J was trimmed by 4 bases and V by 1 base; bases with no gene match: 4. In germline, CDR1 is GTSNPN, CDR2 SVGIG (reference sequence). DNA of the CDR3: TGTGCCTGGAGTGCGGGGACAGACGGAAACACCATATATTTT. It codes for CAWSAGTDGNTIYF.

Points on this clone: Germline is not matched at one junction end, which may reflect a read error. V gene TRBV4-1 combines with J gene TRBJ2-1; D may be TRBD2 (5 bases). The CDR3 length is 12 residues. The germline CDR1 and CDR2 sequences are MGHRA and YSYEKL. The chain's CDR3 is CASSQVARGQLF. DNA for the CDR3: TGCGCCAGCAGCCAAGTGGCCCGAGGGCAACTCTTC.

V usage is TRBV5-6 and J usage is TRBJ1-2; a possible D gene is TRBD1 (5 bases). This CDR3 is 14 amino acids long. V lost 4 bases to trimming and J lost 6 bases, with 16 bases between them. The germline V gene has CDR1 SGHDT and CDR2 YYEEEE. Here the CDR3 DNA reads TGTGCCAGCAGCCCTAATCCCAGGGATGATGGCTACACCTTC. Its translation: CASSPNPRDDGYTF.

This clone appeared a few times. The V and J genes are TRBV6-6 and TRBJ2-7; a possible D gene is TRBD2 (5 bases). Germline lookup yields CDR1 MNHNY and CDR2 SVGAGI (reference sequence). CDR3 length equals 12 residues. The V end lost 6 bases, the J end lost 4 bases, and 10 bases lay between the germline ends. CDR3 bases: TGTGCCAGCAGGCCCACTAGTTACGAGCAGTACTTC. The encoded protein is CASRPTSYEQYF.

This sequence joins TRBV6-6 and TRBJ2-7, with a tentative D call TRBD2 (5 bases). Germline values: CDR1 MNHNY, CDR2 SVGAGI (reference sequence). CDR3 length: 13 amino acids. V gave up 6 bases and J gave up 2 bases, with 11 bases separating them. The CDR3 bases are TGTGCCAGCAGGGACCTAGCAACCTACGAGCAGTACTTC. It translates to CASRDLATYEQYF.

The rearrangement links TRBV7-9 to TRBJ2-5; no firm D call. Trimming shortened V by 0 bases and J by 2 bases, and 7 bases separated the two germline ends. CDR1 and CDR2 (germline): SEHNR, FQNEAQ (reference sequence). The CDR3 contains 14 residues. The CDR3 sequence is CASSLAKIQETQYF. The CDR3 DNA is TGTGCCAGCAGCTTAGCGAAAATTCAAGAGACCCAGTACTTC. Filled out from reference TRBV7-9 and TRBJ2-5, the complete variable domain reads DTGVSQNPRHKITKRGQNVTFRCDPISEHNRLYWYRQTLGQGPEFLTYFQNEAQLEKSRLLSDRFSAERPKGSFSTLEIQRTEQGDSAMYLCASSLAKIQETQYFGPGTRLLVL.

This chain joins TRBV6-1 and TRBJ1-2, with 7 bases fitting TRBD1. CDR3 length: 14 amino acids. The ends lost 8 bases at V and 1 base at J; junction bases unmatched: 7. Germline V gives CDR1 MNHNS, CDR2 SASEGT. The DNA of the CDR3 is TGTGCCAGCTTGACCGACAGGGTTAACTATGGCTACACCTTC. This translates into CASLTDRVNYGYTF.

V usage is TRBV9 and J usage is TRBJ2-3; 7 bases are shared with TRBD2. V trimming: 2 bases; J trimming: 6 bases; junction bases outside the gene matches: 3. The CDR3 has 13 amino acids. Germline-derived CDR1 and CDR2 are SGDLS and YYNGEE. CDR3 amino acids: CASSVGGMDTQYF. CDR3 coding DNA: TGTGCCAGCAGCGTCGGGGGGATGGATACGCAGTATTTT.

The J gene is TRBJ2-1, the V gene TRBV7-9, with D tentatively TRBD2 (6 bases). The CDR3 is 15 amino acids. Germline CDR1 SEHNR, CDR2 FQNEAQ (reference sequence). The V gene lost 0 bases and the J gene lost 7 bases, with 13 bases spanning the gap. CDR3 nucleotide sequence: TGTGCCAGCAGCTTAGCGGGAGGCTCTGGAAATGAGCAGTTCTTC. Translated, it gives CASSLAGGSGNEQFF.

CDR3 sequence (DNA): TGTGCCAGCGGGGGACAGGGGCCGGGGGAGCAGTACTTC. Translation gives CASGGQGPGEQYF. This rearrangement joins TRBV28 to TRBJ2-7; 10 nucleotides align to TRBD1. This CDR3 contains 13 residues. J lost 7 bases, V lost 8 bases, and 8 bases had no gene match. The germline V gene encodes CDR1 MDHEN and CDR2 SYDVKM.

This chain joins TRBV28 and TRBJ2-3; 10 nucleotides align to TRBD2. The CDR3 has 14 residues. After removal of 5 bases from V and 6 bases from J, the junction contained 5 bases not matched to a gene. Per the germline V gene, CDR1 is MDHEN and CDR2 is SYDVKM. The CDR3 DNA is TGTGCCAGCAGTACCTTGACTAGCGGGGATACGCAGTATTTT. Translation gives CASSTLTSGDTQYF.

The CDR3 bases are TGCAGCGTTGAGGTCAGCATGAACACTGAAGCTTTCTTT. It is translated as CSVEVSMNTEAFF. The rearrangement joins TRBV29-1 to TRBJ1-1; no firm D call. This CDR3 is 13 amino acids long. Germline V gives CDR1 SQVTM, CDR2 ANQGSEA. Trimming pared 3 bases from V and 0 bases from J, leaving 8 bases between.

The chain joins TRBV2 to TRBJ2-4; unclear D gene. V lost 2 bases and J lost 7, with 18 bases in between. The CDR3 runs 16 residues. Germline loops: CDR1 SNHLY, CDR2 FYNNEI. For the CDR3, the DNA is TGTGCCAGCAGTGAATCCCCTTCTGGGAAATGGAACATTCAGTACTTC. Translating it yields CASSESPSGKWNIQYF.

This chain links TRBV6-4 with TRBJ2-3; 7 positions match TRBD2. This CDR3 region has 16 residues. The germline V gene has CDR1 MRHNA and CDR2 SNTAGT. The V gene end was trimmed by 0 bases and the J gene end by 5 bases; junction bases not matched to a gene: 8. The chain's CDR3 is CASSDSSRAGVDTQYF. The CDR3 bases are TGTGCCAGCAGTGACTCGAGTCGGGCGGGAGTAGATACGCAGTATTTT.

CDR3 sequence (DNA): TGTGCCAGCTCACCACTGGAGGGAAAGGCTGGAAACACCATATATTTT. Translation: CASSPLEGKAGNTIYF. The chain joins TRBV18 to TRBJ1-3; D is unclear. V was pared by 1 base and J by 2 bases, with 12 bases between. The CDR3 is 16 amino acids. CDR1 is KGHSH and CDR2 is LQKENI in the germline V gene.

This clone was seen only once. This sequence joins TRBV28 and TRBJ2-2, with D perhaps matching TRBD1 or TRBD2 (6 bases each). The CDR3 is made up of 15 amino acids. Trimming removed 6 bases at V and 5 bases at J, with 16 bases between. Per the germline V gene, CDR1 is MDHEN and CDR2 is SYDVKM. CDR3 residues: CASRRRGARTGELFF. The CDR3 DNA sequence: TGTGCCAGCAGGAGGAGGGGGGCGCGAACCGGGGAGCTGTTTTTT.

V usage is TRBV5-1 and J usage is TRBJ2-3, with TRBD2 matching over 7 bases. There are 15 residues in the CDR3. V shed 3 bases, J shed 0 bases, and the junction held 4 bases outside the gene matches. The V gene's germline CDR1 is SGHRS and CDR2 YFSETQ. The CDR3 spells CASSYYSGSTDTQYF. The CDR3 bases are TGCGCCAGCAGCTATTATAGCGGGAGCACAGATACGCAGTATTTT.

The rearrangement links TRBV11-3 to TRBJ2-2; no clear D. Looked up from germline, CDR1 is SGHNT and CDR2 is YENEEA. The length of the CDR3 is 14 residues. The V and J ends lost 6 bases and 5 bases respectively, with 13 bases between them. The chain's CDR3 is CASRSMVGTGELFF. The CDR3 DNA follows: TGTGCCAGCAGATCCATGGTAGGAACCGGGGAGCTGTTTTTT.

V usage is TRBV7-3 and J usage is TRBJ2-3, with 11 bases that match TRBD2. Unmatched junction bases numbered 9, after V lost 4 bases and J lost 6 bases. The CDR3 runs to 16 residues. Per germline, CDR1 SGHTA and CDR2 FQGTGA. In DNA form, the CDR3 reads TGTGCCAGCAGCTACCTAGCGGGAGGACCGACCGATACGCAGTATTTT. Residues: CASSYLAGGPTDTQYF.

The chain employs TRBV19 and TRBJ2-1; 9 nucleotides match TRBD2. The CDR3 loop spans 15 amino acids. Unmatched junction bases numbered 5, after V lost 4 bases and J lost 4 bases. Germline V gene lookup returns CDR1 LNHDA and CDR2 SQIVND (reference sequence). CDR3: CASSTLAGSYNEQFF. In DNA form, the CDR3 reads TGTGCCAGTAGTACTCTAGCGGGATCTTACAATGAGCAGTTCTTC.